The clone carrying this T cell receptor (beta chain) came up a few times. Its antigen is unidentified. Sequencing templates came from extracted RNA that was reverse transcribed into cDNA. TCRdb's copy holds only in-frame clones and misses some; the assay was immunoSEQ multiplex PCR. In the table there are approximately 100,000 clones, approximately 52% of which are singletons. The data stem from a study of CD8+ T cells in alopecia areata. Study-wide findings and caveats: Elevated clonality characterized lesional scalp relative to normal scalp, particularly in alopecia totalis/universalis. TCR sharing was clearer in mice than between patients, perhaps partly owing to patient HLA diversity.

CDR1 and CDR2 (germline): MGHDK, SYGVNS. V shed 5 bases, J shed 5 bases, and the junction held 11 bases outside the gene matches. CDR3 length: 15 amino acids. Starting from PBMCs, sorting isolated CD4+ and CD8+ T cells. This chain connects TRBV25-1 to TRBJ2-5; 7 nucleotides agree with TRBD2. The clonotype was recovered from a human donor in good health. The sequenced material came from CD4+ T cells sorted from blood. CDR3 sequence: CASSKPGGVTETQYF. The CDR3 DNA is TGTGCCAGCAGTAAACCTGGGGGGGTGACGGAGACCCAGTACTTC.